This T cell receptor beta chain was recovered during a study of cytomegalovirus exposure and HLA in healthy donors. Whole-study results and caveats: It has been reported that TCR beta sequences accurately predicted the HLA-A and HLA-B alleles of most subjects. As a later analysis showed, several of the most significant clusters appeared to be linked to common viral pathogens. Earlier analysis found most TCR beta V segments productive about 87% or about 30% of the time.

Amplification used 60 Vbeta primers and 13 Jbeta primers. Produced via immunoSEQ multiplex PCR; TCRdb's table is partial and in-frame only. In all, the sample yields approximately 120,000 clones. Germline assignment: CDR1 SEHNR and CDR2 FQNEAQ (reference sequence). V lost 1 base, J lost 2 bases, and 3 bases stayed unmatched. The CDR3 sequence is 16 residues long. With regard to this clone: Its antigen is not identified.

The sample consisted of PBMCs. The receptor was isolated from a man aged 40-49 years in good health and CMV-seronegative. The chain uses TRBV7-9 and TRBJ2-2; 8 bases agree with TRBD2. The DNA of the CDR3 is TGTGCCAGCAGCTTAGGGATAGCGGGAAACACCGGGGAGCTGTTTTTT. The encoded protein is CASSLGIAGNTGELFF.